One T cell receptor beta chain is described in this entry. Per the study methods: Quantification of nucleated cells was approximated via reference gene primer amplification. The assay was immunoSEQ multiplex PCR, and TCRdb's table has in-frame clones only and misses some. V, J and clone size reflect that table, while D and trimming were determined from the DNA. The repertoire has about 160,000 clones, roughly 80% of them found once; the top ten carry 6.5% to 9%. The CDR3 runs to 13 residues. Germline CDR1 is SQVTM and CDR2 is ANQGSEA. J was trimmed by 5 bases and V by 7 bases; bases with no gene match: 10. While infection was still active, Seattle patients were enrolled and then followed longitudinally. The entry originates in a study of blood T cell repertoires in COVID-19.

This receptor was taken from a woman between 40 and 50 years old with COVID-19, enrolled during active disease. The source material was peripheral blood. The chain links TRBV29-1 to TRBJ1-1; 7 positions match TRBD1. The CDR3: CSAGGGRGTEAFF. CDR3 coding DNA: TGCAGCGCTGGAGGGGGCCGTGGAACTGAAGCTTTCTTT.